Following are 22 T cell receptor beta chains from one sample sequenced in a study of blood T cell repertoires in COVID-19 (dated by TCRdb to 2020 to 2021). The method was the immunoSEQ multiplex PCR assay. The source is immuneACCESS, and TCRdb retained only in-frame sequences with V and J called. Part of the clones is not carried over; for the studies checked, unresolved V genes explain less than half of this, and the remainder is unexplained. The sample has some 130,000 clones on record, 85% to 90% of them singletons. Clones ranked in the top ten supply more than 15% of the sample. Input material: peripheral blood. These receptors came from a man aged 45-65 years with active or convalescent COVID-19.

V and J are TRBV6-6 and TRBJ1-2; D is possibly TRBD1 (5 bases). The CDR3 spans 12 residues. Germline V CDR1 and CDR2: MNHNY, SVGAGI (reference sequence). The V end was cut by 5 bases, the J end by 8 bases, with 12 bases between. In DNA, the CDR3 is TGTGCCAGCAGTGGCCGACAGAGGGGCTACACCTTC. It codes for CASSGRQRGYTF.

V usage is TRBV5-6 and J usage is TRBJ1-4, with D maybe TRBD1 (5 bases). Germline CDR1 reads SGHDT; CDR2 reads YYEEEE. The CDR3 sequence is 14 residues long. V gave up 4 bases and J gave up 5 bases, with 12 bases separating them. CDR3 nucleotide sequence: TGTGCCAGCAGCCTCCAGGGTCTAAATGAAAAACTGTTTTTT. Its protein product is CASSLQGLNEKLFF.

The CDR3 coding sequence is TGTGCCTGGACCCAGCGAGAGAACACTGAAGCTTTCTTT. Protein product: CAWTQRENTEAFF. The chain couples TRBV30 to TRBJ1-1, with D unresolved. Germline-derived CDR1 and CDR2 are GTSNPN and SVGIG (reference sequence). Trimming stripped 4 bases from V and 1 base from J, with 10 bases between. The CDR3 is made up of 13 amino acids. Using reference TRBV30 and TRBJ1-1 for the parts outside the CDR3, the full variable domain is SQTIHQWPATLVQPVGSPLSLECTVEGTSNPNLYWYRQAAGRGLQLLFYSVGIGQISSEVPQNLSASRPQDRQFILSSKKLLLSDSGFYLCAWTQRENTEAFFGQGTRLTVV.

The chain carries TRBV28 and TRBJ1-1; D is undetermined. V was pared by 1 base and J by 1 base, with 7 bases between. The CDR3 is 14 amino acids. The germline gives CDR1 MDHEN, CDR2 SYDVKM. The CDR3 nucleotides read TGTGCCAGCAGTTTATCCACTCCGAACACTGAAGCTTTCTTT. Protein: CASSLSTPNTEAFF.

This clone was seen only a few times. The chain uses TRBV27 and TRBJ2-7, with D perhaps TRBD1 (6 bases). The CDR3 loop spans 16 amino acids. Germline assignment: CDR1 MNHEY and CDR2 SMNVEV (reference sequence). Between the trimmed V and J ends, which lost 3 bases and 4 bases, there was a span of 19 bases. Here the CDR3 DNA reads TGTGCCAGCAGTTTCAAAACAGGGAACCCTTATTACGAGCAGTACTTC. It codes for CASSFKTGNPYYEQYF.

The chain couples TRBV19 to TRBJ1-5; a weak D match, TRBD1 (5 bases). The CDR3 is made up of 15 amino acids. From germline, CDR1 is LNHDA and CDR2 SQIVND (reference sequence). Trimming took off 7 bases at V and 2 bases at J, with 15 bases between the two ends. The CDR3 sequence: CASTPTRGGNQPQHF. The CDR3 coding sequence is TGTGCCAGTACCCCGACAAGGGGCGGCAATCAGCCCCAGCATTTT.

The chain recombines TRBV2 with TRBJ1-5, with a possible D match to TRBD1 (6 bases). The CDR3 covers 17 residues. Trimming removed 3 bases at V and 4 bases at J, with 19 bases between. Germline CDR1 SNHLY, CDR2 FYNNEI. Written as DNA, the CDR3 is TGTGCCAGCAGTGATTGGGGGCGCAGGGGTGGTAATCAGCCCCAGCATTTT. This codes for CASSDWGRRGGNQPQHF. Drawing the rest from reference TRBV2 and TRBJ1-5, the complete variable domain is EPEVTQTPSHQVTQMGQEVILRCVPISNHLYFYWYRQILGQKVEFLVSFYNNEISEKSEIFDDQFSVERPDGSNFTLKIRSTKLEDSAMYFCASSDWGRRGGNQPQHFGDGTRLSIL.

This chain connects TRBV11-3 to TRBJ1-2; TRBD1 is a possible D gene (6 bases). CDR3 length: 16 amino acids. Germline V gene lookup returns CDR1 SGHNT and CDR2 YENEEA. Between the trimmed V and J ends, which lost 2 bases and 6 bases, there was a span of 19 bases. CDR3 amino acids: CASSLRLWDKGDGYTF. In DNA form, the CDR3 reads TGTGCCAGCAGCTTAAGGCTGTGGGACAAGGGAGATGGCTACACCTTC.

The chain couples TRBV6-6 to TRBJ2-3; tentatively, D is TRBD2 (7 bases). CDR1 is MNHNY and CDR2 is SVGAGI in the germline V gene (reference sequence). The CDR3 has 16 residues. Deletions cut 0 bases from V and 2 bases from J, with 12 bases between. The CDR3 sequence is CASSYSGGGYTDTQYF. The CDR3 coding sequence is TGTGCCAGCAGTTACTCAGGGGGGGGGTACACAGATACGCAGTATTTT.

CDR3 in amino acids: CASSSGGEKLFF. The CDR3, as DNA: TGTGCCAGCAGTTCCGGAGGTGAAAAACTGTTTTTT. The chain is built from TRBV6-2 or TRBV6-3 and TRBJ1-4; D uncertain. The germline gives CDR1 MNHEY, CDR2 SVGEGT. V was pared by 4 bases and J by 7 bases, with 7 bases between. The CDR3 has 12 residues.

The V call is TRBV19, the J call TRBJ1-2; tentatively, D is TRBD1 (6 bases). The CDR3 loop spans 14 amino acids. Trimming shortened V by 3 bases and J by 5 bases, and 13 bases separated the two germline ends. CDR1 and CDR2 (germline): LNHDA, SQIVND (reference sequence). The DNA for the CDR3 is TGTGCCAGTAGTATCGGACAGCGAACTTATGGCTACACCTTC. This gives the protein CASSIGQRTYGYTF.

In its sample, this clone was seen a few times. The chain links TRBV29-1 to TRBJ2-1; possibly TRBD2 for D (6 bases). Germline V gene lookup returns CDR1 SQVTM and CDR2 ANQGSEA. V dropped 5 bases and J dropped 7 bases, with 21 bases sitting between them. CDR3 length: 15 residues. The CDR3 nucleotides read TGCAGCGTTAACCCGGCTAGCGTTAATCGGAATGAGCAGTTCTTC. It yields the protein CSVNPASVNRNEQFF.

In this sample, this clone turned up once. The CDR3 region is CASRRAEAFF. In DNA form, the CDR3 reads TGTGCCAGCAGACGCGCCGAAGCTTTCTTT. The J gene is TRBJ1-1, the V gene TRBV6-5; D gene ambiguous. V was pared by 6 bases and J by 8 bases, with 7 bases between. CDR3 size: 10 residues. Germline CDR1 is MNHEY and CDR2 is SVGAGI.

The rearrangement uses TRBV29-1 and TRBJ2-5; 7 nucleotides line up with TRBD1. CDR1 SQVTM and CDR2 ANQGSEA come from the germline V gene. The V gene end was trimmed by 4 bases and the J gene end by 1 base; junction bases not matched to a gene: 3. The CDR3 runs 13 residues. CDR3 bases: TGCAGCGTTGGACCAGGGGGCCAAGAGACCCAGTACTTC. Its translation is CSVGPGGQETQYF. Drawing the rest from reference TRBV29-1 and TRBJ2-5, the complete variable domain is SAVISQKPSRDICQRGTSLTIQCQVDSQVTMMFWYRQQPGQSLTLIATANQGSEATYESGFVIDKFPISRPNLTFSTLTVSNMSPEDSSIYLCSVGPGGQETQYFGPGTRLLVL.

This chain links TRBV4-1 with TRBJ1-5; 9 bases match TRBD1. J lost 4 bases, V lost 1 base, and 5 bases had no gene match. Germline V gene sequence: CDR1 MGHRA, CDR2 YSYEKL. The CDR3 totals 16 residues. This CDR3 is CASSQGRDRVNQPQHF. For the CDR3, the DNA is TGCGCCAGCAGCCAAGGCCGGGACAGGGTGAATCAGCCCCAGCATTTT.

This chain connects TRBV30 to TRBJ1-3; 8 bases match TRBD1. The CDR3 contains 14 residues. Per the germline V gene, CDR1 is GTSNPN and CDR2 is SVGIG (reference sequence). The V and J ends lost 4 bases and 4 bases, in that order; junction bases with no gene match: 6. CDR3 nucleotide sequence: TGTGCCTGGACCTCAGGGGGCGCGGGAAACACCATATATTTT. This encodes CAWTSGGAGNTIYF.

J is TRBJ2-2 and V is TRBV18; 7 nucleotides align to TRBD1. Germline V lookup: CDR1 KGHSH, CDR2 LQKENI. This CDR3 is built from 16 residues. V was clipped by 3 bases and J by 2 bases; unmatched bases: 6. The CDR3, as DNA: TGTGCCAGCTCACCCGACAGGGCAACAAACACCGGGGAGCTGTTTTTT. Protein product: CASSPDRATNTGELFF.

The chain combines TRBV3-1 (or the pseudogene TRBV3-2) with TRBJ1-2; D may be TRBD1 (5 bases). This CDR3 region has 13 residues. CDR1 LGHDT and CDR2 YNNKEL come from the germline V gene (reference sequence). Trimming took 0 bases from V and 4 from J, leaving 6 bases between them. For the CDR3, the DNA is TGTGCCAGCAGCCAAGACCAGGGCTATGGCTACACCTTC. Amino acid sequence: CASSQDQGYGYTF.

J is TRBJ2-7 and V is TRBV3-1 (or the pseudogene TRBV3-2); 14 positions match TRBD2. CDR1 is LGHDT, CDR2 YNNKEL, per germline (reference sequence). This CDR3 comprises 13 residues. V dropped 4 bases and J dropped 13; count of bases not matched to a gene: 6. CDR3 nucleotides: TGTGCCAGCAGCCCGGGGACTAGCGGGAGTTTTTACTTC. Its translation: CASSPGTSGSFYF.

The chain couples TRBV5-8 to TRBJ2-4, with a weak D call TRBD2 (6 bases). The CDR3 runs to 16 residues. Trimming stripped 2 bases from V and 0 bases from J, with 12 bases between. Germline CDR1 SGHTS, CDR2 YDEGEE. The CDR3 DNA is TGTGCCAGCAGCTTCGGGGGTGAGATAGCCAAAAACATTCAGTACTTC. Protein product: CASSFGGEIAKNIQYF.

The J gene is TRBJ1-2, the V gene TRBV4-1; weak D call: TRBD1 (6 bases). This CDR3 has 16 residues. The germline gives CDR1 MGHRA, CDR2 YSYEKL. V dropped 0 bases and J dropped 2 bases, with 13 bases sitting between them. CDR3 amino acids: CASSQETGTINYGYTF. The CDR3 nucleotides read TGCGCCAGCAGCCAAGAGACCGGGACAATAAACTATGGCTACACCTTC.

This clone was counted between two and nine times. The V gene is TRBV10-3, the J gene TRBJ2-2; 10 positions agree with TRBD2. V lost 4 bases, J lost 4 bases, and 3 bases stayed unmatched. This CDR3 has 15 residues. Germline V lookup: CDR1 ENHRY, CDR2 SYGVKD. The CDR3 loop is CAISGLAGATGELFF. The CDR3 bases are TGTGCCATCAGTGGCCTAGCGGGGGCCACCGGGGAGCTGTTTTTT.